The clone carrying this TCR beta chain was recorded only once. The data derive from a study of blood T cell repertoires in COVID-19. V shed 6 bases and J 4 bases; nucleotides not matched to a gene: 5. The CDR3 loop spans 13 amino acids. Germline assignment: CDR1 SEHNR and CDR2 FQNEAQ (reference sequence). Within the 2 weeks before study entry, each person in the exposed group met a COVID-19 case. Assay: immunoSEQ multiplex PCR; the TCRdb copy retains only in-frame clones and omits some. Of about 320,000 clones in the sample, about 85% were seen once. The material sequenced was PBMCs or T cells enriched from blood (not recorded which). This rearrangement joins TRBV7-9 to TRBJ1-2; TRBD1 matches at 7 bases. The receptor's source is a woman between 25 and 40 years old who had been exposed to COVID-19. The CDR3 sequence is CASRDTGAYGYTF. Here the CDR3 DNA reads TGTGCCAGCAGGGATACAGGGGCCTATGGCTACACCTTC.